This TCR beta chain was documented in a study of regulatory T cells in long-lasting Graves disease. Study-level points and caveats: Persistent disease preferred TRBV28, TRBJ1-2 and TRBJ2-5.

Germline CDR1 and CDR2: MNHEY and SMNVEV (reference sequence). Trimming stripped 3 bases from V and 2 bases from J, with 12 bases between. This CDR3 region has 15 residues. Stated time point: newly diagnosed GD, antithyroid drugs for less than 3 months. RNA from PBMCs was the source of the TCR library. Comment on this clonotype: What it recognizes is unknown.

Through Arm-PCR of CDR3 regions and iRepertoire HTBI primers, TCR beta libraries were built. One entry per CDR3 protein results from TCRdb running MiXCR on the multiplex PCR reads. There are a few hundred thousand distinct CDR3 sequences in the sample; approximately 18% occur only once, and approximately 12% lies in the top ten. This sample also belongs to another study, concerning T cells in Graves' hyperthyroidism and ophthalmopathy.

The clonotype was recovered from a woman aged 25 to 39 with Graves disease. This rearrangement joins TRBV27 to TRBJ2-3, with D possibly matching TRBD2 (5 bases). The material sequenced was peripheral blood mononuclear cells (PBMCs), taken at new diagnosis, from a patient treated with antithyroid drugs. The DNA for the CDR3 is TGTGCCAGCAGTTTCTTACTGAGGGCCACAGATACGCAGTATTTT. This gives the protein CASSFLLRATDTQYF.